This T cell receptor beta chain was profiled in a study of CD8+ T cells in alopecia areata. Whole-study context: Treated patients were given oral tofacitinib, which was dosed at 5 to 10 mg twice daily. Using the percentage of affected scalp area, treated patients' severity was scored. Study-level results: Lesional scalp, especially alopecia totalis/universalis, showed higher clonality than normal scalp.

Per the germline V gene, CDR1 is SNHLY and CDR2 is FYNNEI. Trimming cost V 5 bases and J 4 bases; bases outside gene matches: 9. The length of the CDR3 is 17 residues. Reverse transcription of extracted RNA yielded cDNA, which provided the sequencing template. Profiled with immunoSEQ multiplex PCR; TCRdb holds only in-frame clones, not every one. The sample lists 200,000 to 250,000 clones; 55% to 70% were seen once. About this clone itself: Its antigen is not known.

The treatment denotes: oral pan-JAK inhibitor, 5-10 mg twice daily. Alopecia areata patients provided lesional scalp punch biopsies and peripheral blood. Material: CD4+ T cells sorted from blood, obtained at week 4, from a patient treated with tofacitinib. This TCR was sampled from a human donor with alopecia areata. The chain combines TRBV2 with TRBJ2-1; 12 bases line up with TRBD2. CDR3 sequence: CASSPYMTSGGYNEQFF. The CDR3 bases are TGTGCCAGCAGTCCCTATATGACTAGCGGGGGTTACAATGAGCAGTTCTTC.